This is a list of T cell receptor beta chains from one sample in a study of response to subunit inactivated influenza vaccine. TCRdb passed the RT-PCR reads through MiXCR, listing each CDR3 protein once. The sample holds about 650,000 distinct CDR3 sequences, 15% to 18% seen once. Source: PBMCs from blood, taken approximately 12 days after vaccination. Receptors were obtained from a man aged 45-65 years who received an inactivated influenza vaccine. Each CDR3 is given with its conserved first and last residue. A D gene is named only where the DNA matches it firmly. A row's size may be missing; if present it is once, few, many or a size class.

TRBJ1-5,14,TRBV7-9,TRBD1,-,CASSSTGNNQPQHF,TGTGCCAGCAGCTCGACAGGGAACAATCAGCCCCAGCATTTT
TRBJ2-6,16,TRBV10-3,-,-,CAIGTLPGSGANVLTF,TGTGCCATCGGCACCCTCCCGGGCTCTGGGGCCAACGTCCTGACTTTC
TRBJ2-1,18,TRBV11-1,TRBD2,-,CASSFPGLAESSYNEQFF,TGTGCCAGCAGCTTTCCGGGACTAGCGGAGAGCTCCTACAATGAGCAGTTCTTC
TRBJ1-2,17,TRBV20-1,TRBD1,few,CSAPNMSGGKGIGGYTF,TGCAGTGCCCCGAATATGTCAGGGGGGAAAGGTATTGGTGGCTACACCTTC
TRBJ2-3,15,TRBV20-1,-,-,CSAHPRLDSTDTQYF,TGCAGTGCCCACCCAAGGCTGGACAGCACAGATACGCAGTATTTT
TRBJ1-2,12,TRBV12-3/TRBV12-4,-,many,CATGGTNYGYTF,TGTGCCACGGGAGGTACTAACTATGGCTACACCTTC
TRBJ1-1,18,TRBV5-1,-,-,CASSLVRPLGGQNTEAFF,TGCGCCAGCAGCTTGGTAAGACCGCTGGGGGGCCAGAACACTGAAGCTTTCTTT
TRBJ2-3,15,TRBV29-1,-,few,CSVEVTGHDADTQYF,TGCAGCGTGGAGGTTACGGGACACGATGCAGATACGCAGTATTTT
TRBJ1-1,14,TRBV11-2,-,few,CASSLGSLNTEAFF,TGTGCCAGCAGCTTAGGTTCATTAAACACTGAAGCTTTCTTT
TRBJ2-7,15,TRBV7-2,TRBD2,-,CASSPAGLAWFEQYF,TGTGCCAGCAGTCCCGCGGGACTAGCATGGTTCGAGCAGTACTTC
TRBJ2-3,12,TRBV28,-,-,CASSSNADTQYF,TGTGCCAGCAGTTCAAACGCAGATACGCAGTATTTT
TRBJ2-7,13,TRBV2,TRBD1,-,CASSSNRGWEQYF,TGTGCCAGCAGCTCAAACAGGGGATGGGAGCAGTACTTC
TRBJ2-6,14,TRBV7-9,-,-,CASSLGGDANVLTF,TGTGCCAGCAGCTTAGGAGGGGACGCCAACGTCCTGACTTTC
TRBJ2-1,17,TRBV29-1,TRBD2,few,CSVEGLAGGGREKKQFF,TGCAGCGTTGAGGGACTAGCGGGGGGAGGGAGGGAGAAAAAGCAGTTCTTC
TRBJ2-5,17,TRBV6-2/TRBV6-3,-,-,CASSVRGLPPGSETQYF,TGTGCCAGCAGTGTCAGGGGACTACCCCCAGGATCGGAGACCCAGTACTTC
TRBJ2-6,16,TRBV18,-,-,CASSASLSSGANVLTF,TGTGCCAGCTCCGCATCCCTCAGCTCTGGGGCCAACGTCCTGACTTTC
TRBJ2-5,14,TRBV5-1,-,many,CASSEAQGAETQYF,TGCGCCAGCAGCGAAGCCCAGGGTGCAGAGACCCAGTACTTC
TRBJ2-3,16,TRBV9,TRBD2,-,CASSVRASGSTDTQYF,TGTGCCAGCAGCGTCCGAGCTAGCGGGAGCACAGATACGCAGTATTTT
TRBJ2-7,16,TRBV5-1,TRBD1,-,CASSSPYRGRIYEQYF,TGCGCCAGCAGCTCGCCTTACAGGGGGCGGATCTACGAGCAGTACTTC
TRBJ2-3,18,TRBV5-1,-,-,CASSNSAPGLSSADTQYF,TGCGCCAGCAGCAATAGCGCCCCGGGACTGTCGTCTGCAGATACGCAGTATTTT
TRBJ2-5,16,TRBV10-3,-,-,CAISESLAGRGETQYF,TGTGCCATCAGTGAGTCGTTGGCAGGGAGAGGGGAGACCCAGTACTTC
TRBJ1-1,15,TRBV5-1,-,-,CASSLAGSWTDEAFF,TGCGCCAGCAGCTTGGCCGGGAGTTGGACAGATGAAGCTTTCTTT
TRBJ2-1,15,TRBV7-6,-,-,CASSSAGRSYNEQFF,TGTGCCAGCAGTTCGGCGGGGCGCTCCTACAATGAGCAGTTCTTC
TRBJ2-5,15,TRBV3-1,-,-,CASSPSQPGQETQYF,TGTGCCAGCAGCCCGAGTCAACCAGGCCAAGAGACCCAGTACTTC
TRBJ2-3,14,TRBV29-1,-,few,CSVEGSASTDTQYF,TGCAGCGTTGAAGGGAGCGCTAGCACAGATACGCAGTATTTT
TRBJ1-2,14,TRBV5-1,-,-,CASSSLRENYGYTF,TGCGCCAGCAGCAGCCTCAGAGAAAACTATGGCTACACCTTC
TRBJ2-7,17,TRBV5-6,-,few,CASSSPEGGELYYEQYF,TGTGCCAGCAGCTCCCCGGAGGGGGGGGAACTTTACTACGAGCAGTACTTC
TRBJ2-4,17,TRBV5-6,-,-,CASSSDGLILAKNIQYF,TGTGCCAGCAGCTCTGACGGTCTAATTCTAGCCAAAAACATTCAGTACTTC
TRBJ2-1,16,TRBV11-3,TRBD2,-,CASSLASGLGTYEQFF,TGTGCCAGCAGCTTAGCTTCGGGACTAGGGACGTATGAGCAGTTCTTC